A selection of T cell receptor beta chains follows, all from one sample in a study of neoadjuvant anti-PD-1 for oral cavity cancer. TCRdb's table, derived via immunoSEQ multiplex PCR, lists solely in-frame clones and lacks some. This repertoire shows 68,000 or so clones, around 83% found once; its top ten account for approximately 3.6%. The specimen comprised PBMCs, sampled after nivolumab (anti-PD-1) treatment. The receptors were sampled from a person between 40 and 85 years old with oral cavity squamous cell carcinoma. Both conserved end residues are part of each CDR3. Fields, in order: J gene, D gene, CDR3 length, V gene, clone size, CDR3 DNA, CDR3 protein. D genes are given only for firm matches. The listing skips clone size in some rows; elsewhere it reads once, few, many or a size class.

TRBJ2-1 TRBD1 15 TRBV15 . TGTGCCACCAGCAGAGCGACAGGGTACTACAATGAGCAGTTCTTC CATSRATGYYNEQFF
TRBJ1-5 . 13 TRBV19 . TGTGCCAGTAGTATATCCCCGAATCAGCCCCAGCATTTT CASSISPNQPQHF
TRBJ1-3 . 13 TRBV2 once TGTGCCAGCAGTGTGGCTCGCGGAGACACCATATATTTT CASSVARGDTIYF
TRBJ2-5 . 17 TRBV25-1 few TGTGCCAGCAGTGATGCGGGTGGGAAGACACCTCTAGAGACCCAGTACTTC CASSDAGGKTPLETQYF
TRBJ2-7 TRBD2 15 TRBV28 . TGTGCCAGCAGTCCGGGACTAGCTGCCCTCTACGAGCAGTACTTC CASSPGLAALYEQYF
TRBJ2-1 TRBD2 17 TRBV9 . TGTGCCAGCAGCGTAGGACTAGCGGTAGCCCCCGGCGATGAGCAGTTCTTC CASSVGLAVAPGDEQFF
TRBJ2-1 TRBD1 16 TRBV7-9 . TGTGCCAGCAGCCTTAACACCGGGACAGGTAACAATGAGCAGTTCTTC CASSLNTGTGNNEQFF
TRBJ2-7 TRBD1 16 TRBV6-5 . TGTGCCAGCAGTTTGACAGGGGAAGTATTCCTTTACGAGCAGTACTTC CASSLTGEVFLYEQYF
TRBJ2-7 . 14 TRBV5-4 . TGTGCCAGCAGCTTTTTCTCGGGACCCCACGAGCAGTACTTC CASSFFSGPHEQYF
TRBJ1-1 . 14 TRBV6-5 once TGTGCCAGCAGTTACGCCTCCAGGGGCACTGAAGCTTTCTTT CASSYASRGTEAFF
TRBJ2-1 TRBD2 16 TRBV7-2 once TGTGCCAGCAGCTTAAGGGCTAGCGGGTATAACAATGAGCAGTTCTTC CASSLRASGYNNEQFF
TRBJ1-2 . 13 TRBV7-9 . TGTGCCAGCAGCTACGGACAGAATGATGGCTACACCTTC CASSYGQNDGYTF
TRBJ2-7 TRBD2 14 TRBV13 . TGTGCCAGCAAAGCTAGCGGGAGGTCCTACGAGCAGTACTTC CASKASGRSYEQYF
TRBJ2-7 . 15 TRBV19 . TGTGCCAGTAGCGATCGTGGACTAACCCCCTACGAGCAGTACTTC CASSDRGLTPYEQYF
TRBJ2-7 . 13 TRBV29-1 . TGCAGCGTTGAGGTGGGTTCCTCATACGAGCAGTACTTC CSVEVGSSYEQYF
TRBJ2-1 . 17 TRBV9 . TGTGCCAGCAGCGTTAGAGGGGCGGCCCTCGTTTACAATGAGCAGTTCTTC CASSVRGAALVYNEQFF